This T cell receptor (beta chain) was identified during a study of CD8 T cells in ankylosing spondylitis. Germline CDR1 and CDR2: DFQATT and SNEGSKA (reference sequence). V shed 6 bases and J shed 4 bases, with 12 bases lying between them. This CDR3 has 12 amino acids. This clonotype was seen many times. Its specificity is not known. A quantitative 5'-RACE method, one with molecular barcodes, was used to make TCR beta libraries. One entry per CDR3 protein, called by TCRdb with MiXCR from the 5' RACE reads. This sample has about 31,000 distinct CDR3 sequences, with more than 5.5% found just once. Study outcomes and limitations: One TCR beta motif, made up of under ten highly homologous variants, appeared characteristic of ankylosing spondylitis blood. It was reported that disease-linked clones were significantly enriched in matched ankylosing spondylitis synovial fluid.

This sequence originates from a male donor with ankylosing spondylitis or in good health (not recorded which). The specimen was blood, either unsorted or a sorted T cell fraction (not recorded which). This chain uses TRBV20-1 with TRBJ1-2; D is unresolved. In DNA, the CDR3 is TGCAGTGCCCCCGATGGGCCCTATGGCTACACCTTC. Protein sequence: CSAPDGPYGYTF.